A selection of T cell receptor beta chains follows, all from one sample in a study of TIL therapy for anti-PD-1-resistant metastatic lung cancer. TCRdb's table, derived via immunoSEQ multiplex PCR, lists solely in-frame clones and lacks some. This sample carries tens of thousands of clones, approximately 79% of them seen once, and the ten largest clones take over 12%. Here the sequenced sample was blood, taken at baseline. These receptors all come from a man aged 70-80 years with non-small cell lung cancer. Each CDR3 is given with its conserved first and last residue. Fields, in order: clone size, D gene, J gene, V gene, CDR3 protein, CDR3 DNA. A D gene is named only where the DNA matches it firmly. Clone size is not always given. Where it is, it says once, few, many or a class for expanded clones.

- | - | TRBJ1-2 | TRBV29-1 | CSVEDSRTSNYGYTF | TGCAGCGTTGAAGATTCACGGACGTCTAACTATGGCTACACCTTC
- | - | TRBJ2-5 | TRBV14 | CASSQYWGTAKETQYF | TGTGCCAGCAGCCAATATTGGGGGACGGCTAAAGAGACCCAGTACTTC
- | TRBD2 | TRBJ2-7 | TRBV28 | CASSPTSSGRAHEQYF | TGTGCCAGCAGTCCTACCTCTAGCGGGAGGGCCCACGAGCAGTACTTC
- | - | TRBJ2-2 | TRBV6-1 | CASRREMVGELFF | TGTGCCAGCAGAAGGGAGATGGTCGGGGAGCTGTTTTTT
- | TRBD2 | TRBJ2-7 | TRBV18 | CASSPFGGLAGVEQYF | TGTGCCAGCTCACCATTTGGGGGACTAGCGGGAGTCGAGCAGTACTTC
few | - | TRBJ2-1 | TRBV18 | CASSPGQGIYNEQFF | TGTGCCAGCTCACCGGGACAAGGTATTTACAATGAGCAGTTCTTC
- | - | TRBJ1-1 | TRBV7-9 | CASSLGTTGKTEAFF | TGTGCCAGCAGTTTAGGAACCACAGGGAAAACTGAAGCTTTCTTT
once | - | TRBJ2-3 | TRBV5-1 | CASSIQGSSTDTQYF | TGCGCCAGCAGCATACAGGGTTCTAGCACAGATACGCAGTATTTT
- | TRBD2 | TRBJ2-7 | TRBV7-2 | CASSSQGLAGGYEQYF | TGTGCCAGCAGCTCCCAGGGACTAGCGGGGGGCTACGAGCAGTACTTC
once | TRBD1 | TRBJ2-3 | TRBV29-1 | CSVDPLGGTTDTQYF | TGCAGCGTTGACCCCCTAGGGGGCACCACAGATACGCAGTATTTT
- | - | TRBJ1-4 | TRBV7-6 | CASSPGRKPSFF | TGTGCCAGCAGCCCCGGACGGAAGCCCTCGTTTTTT
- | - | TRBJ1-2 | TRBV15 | CATSREINYGYTF | TGTGCCACCAGCAGAGAAATTAACTATGGCTACACCTTC
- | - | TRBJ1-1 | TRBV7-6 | CASSPSAGLTGSEAFF | TGTGCCAGCAGCCCATCGGCGGGGCTCACGGGAAGTGAAGCTTTCTTT
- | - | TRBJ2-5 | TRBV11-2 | CASSSNRGGETQYF | TGTGCCAGCAGCTCCAACAGGGGGGGAGAGACCCAGTACTTC
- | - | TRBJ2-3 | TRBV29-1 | CSVEARTSTDTQYF | TGCAGCGTAGAAGCGAGGACTAGCACAGATACGCAGTATTTT
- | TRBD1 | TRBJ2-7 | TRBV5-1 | CASTYWTGRGYEQYF | TGCGCCAGCACCTACTGGACAGGCCGGGGCTACGAGCAGTACTTC
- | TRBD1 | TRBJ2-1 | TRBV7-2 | CASSRFQPRDRGFDEQFF | TGTGCCAGCAGCCGCTTTCAACCCCGGGACAGGGGGTTCGATGAGCAGTTCTTC
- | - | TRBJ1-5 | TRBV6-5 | CASSGRSNQPQHF | TGTGCCAGCAGCGGTCGGAGCAATCAGCCCCAGCATTTT
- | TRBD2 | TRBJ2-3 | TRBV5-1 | CASSFAGVRTDTQYF | TGCGCCAGCAGCTTTGCGGGAGTGCGCACAGATACGCAGTATTTT
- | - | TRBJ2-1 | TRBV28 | CASSLLADHNEQFF | TGTGCCAGCAGTTTATTAGCGGACCACAATGAGCAGTTCTTC
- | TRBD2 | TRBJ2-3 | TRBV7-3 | CASSSPGTRGIGNTQYF | TGTGCCAGCAGCTCACCCGGGACTAGGGGCATAGGGAATACGCAGTATTTT
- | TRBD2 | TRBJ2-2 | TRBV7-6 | CASSRTSSGRYTGELFF | TGTGCCAGCAGCCGAACTTCTAGCGGGAGGTACACCGGGGAGCTGTTTTTT
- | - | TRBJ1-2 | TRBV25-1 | CASSEDSNYGYTF | TGTGCCAGCAGTGAGGACTCTAACTATGGCTACACCTTC
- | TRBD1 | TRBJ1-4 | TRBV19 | CASSIAQGVRNEKLFF | TGTGCCAGTAGTATCGCACAGGGGGTAAGGAATGAAAAACTGTTTTTT